Listed below are T cell receptor beta chains from one sample, sequenced in a study of blood T cell repertoires in COVID-19. Clones were sequenced by immunoSEQ multiplex PCR, and TCRdb holds only the in-frame ones, with some missing. The sample includes nearly 250,000 clones, just under 85% of them seen just once. The sample consisted of peripheral blood. All receptors derive from a woman older than 75 with acute or convalescent COVID-19. The CDR3 runs from the conserved cysteine through the conserved F or W. Fields, in order: clone size, D gene, J gene, V gene, CDR3 protein, CDR3 DNA. The D gene is left open where the match is weak. The listing skips clone size in some rows; elsewhere it reads once, few, many or a size class.

.	TRBD1	TRBJ1-1	TRBV5-5	CASSRGTGELEAFF	TGTGCCAGCAGCCGTGGGACAGGGGAGCTTGAAGCTTTCTTT
.	TRBD2	TRBJ2-7	TRBV7-8	CASSLVKLAGDEQYF	TGTGCCAGCAGCTTAGTAAAACTAGCGGGGGACGAGCAGTACTTC
.	.	TRBJ1-1	TRBV6-6	CAASSSGPLMNTEAFF	TGTGCCGCCTCCTCAAGCGGACCTCTTATGAACACTGAAGCTTTCTTT
few	TRBD1	TRBJ1-3	TRBV5-1	CASSLSPGGGNTIYF	TGCGCCAGCAGCTTATCTCCAGGGGGCGGAAACACCATATATTTT
.	TRBD1	TRBJ1-1	TRBV28	CASTISRTGTEAFF	TGTGCCAGCACCATAAGTAGGACAGGCACTGAAGCTTTCTTT
.	.	TRBJ2-1	TRBV6-2/TRBV6-3	CASSSANDNEQFF	TGTGCCAGCAGTTCCGCGAATGACAATGAGCAGTTCTTC
.	.	TRBJ1-6	TRBV4-3	CASSQDPGSPLHF	TGCGCCAGCAGCCAAGATCCCGGGTCACCCCTCCACTTT
.	.	TRBJ2-7	TRBV19	CASSMAGDYEQYF	TGTGCCAGTAGTATGGCAGGGGACTACGAGCAGTACTTC
.	.	TRBJ2-3	TRBV6-5	CASRNPSRADTQYF	TGTGCCAGCAGAAACCCTAGTAGAGCGGATACGCAGTATTTT
.	.	TRBJ2-2	TRBV9	CASSPDISNTGELFF	TGTGCCAGCAGCCCGGACATATCGAACACCGGGGAGCTGTTTTTT
few	TRBD1	TRBJ2-7	TRBV6-6	CASSYQNDRAYEQYF	TGTGCCAGCAGTTACCAAAACGACAGGGCCTACGAGCAGTACTTC
.	.	TRBJ1-6	TRBV19	CASSIDSSSPLHF	TGTGCCAGTAGTATCGACAGTTCTTCACCCCTCCACTTT
few	.	TRBJ2-5	TRBV4-3	CASSSTMGAAGETQYF	TGCGCCAGCAGCTCTACAATGGGGGCCGCTGGGGAGACCCAGTACTTC
.	TRBD2	TRBJ2-7	TRBV7-8	CASSPTSGARGSYEQYF	TGTGCCAGCAGCCCTACTAGCGGGGCCCGGGGCTCCTACGAGCAGTACTTC
.	TRBD2	TRBJ2-7	TRBV3-1/TRBV3-2	CASSQVGLQAGAYEQYF	TGTGCCAGCAGCCAAGTAGGTTTACAAGCGGGGGCTTACGAGCAGTACTTC
.	TRBD2	TRBJ2-1	TRBV27	CASRSNTGLAGGLYNEQFF	TGTGCCAGCAGATCCAACACCGGACTAGCGGGGGGGCTCTACAATGAGCAGTTCTTC
.	TRBD2	TRBJ2-1	TRBV14	CASADNNGLASYNEQFF	TGTGCCAGCGCCGATAATAACGGACTAGCGAGCTACAATGAGCAGTTCTTC
.	.	TRBJ1-1	TRBV4-3	CASSQHRNTEAFF	TGCGCCAGCAGCCAGCACAGGAACACTGAAGCTTTCTTT
.	TRBD2	TRBJ2-7	TRBV2	CASKREYEQYF	TGTGCCAGCAAGCGGGAGTACGAGCAGTACTTC
.	TRBD1	TRBJ1-1	TRBV7-2	CASSWGQKAFF	TGTGCCAGCAGCTGGGGACAGAAAGCTTTCTTT
.	.	TRBJ1-2	TRBV5-4	CASSPSRANGYTF	TGTGCCAGCAGCCCTTCGAGGGCGAATGGCTACACCTTC
.	.	TRBJ2-3	TRBV4-1	CASSQPGANTDTQYF	TGCGCCAGCAGCCAACCCGGAGCCAACACAGATACGCAGTATTTT
once	.	TRBJ2-7	TRBV6-6	CASRVAASYEQYF	TGTGCCAGCAGAGTAGCGGCCTCCTACGAGCAGTACTTC
.	TRBD2	TRBJ2-1	TRBV5-6	CASSPMTSGYNEQFF	TGTGCCAGCAGCCCGATGACTAGCGGTTACAATGAGCAGTTCTTC
.	.	TRBJ1-1	TRBV29-1	CSVGARNTEAFF	TGCAGCGTTGGTGCGCGGAACACTGAAGCTTTCTTT
.	.	TRBJ2-1	TRBV11-3	CASSLGNRVAPYNEQFF	TGTGCCAGCAGCTTAGGGAACAGGGTGGCCCCCTACAATGAGCAGTTCTTC
.	TRBD1	TRBJ2-2	TRBV11-2	CASSRRTGMNTGELFF	TGTGCCAGCAGTCGCCGGACAGGGATGAACACCGGGGAGCTGTTTTTT
.	.	TRBJ1-3	TRBV6-1	CASSEAWGRTYGNTIYF	TGTGCCAGCAGTGAAGCTTGGGGCAGGACCTATGGAAACACCATATATTTT
.	TRBD2	TRBJ2-7	TRBV10-3	CAIRLVGAGGPERYEQYF	TGTGCCATCAGGTTGGTTGGAGCGGGAGGTCCGGAGAGGTACGAGCAGTACTTC
few	TRBD2	TRBJ2-1	TRBV7-8	CASSLAFGTTYNEQFF	TGTGCCAGCAGCTTAGCCTTCGGGACTACCTACAATGAGCAGTTCTTC
.	.	TRBJ2-1	TRBV11-2	CASSLKDSRGSSYNEQFF	TGTGCCAGCAGCTTAAAAGATAGCCGGGGGAGCTCCTACAATGAGCAGTTCTTC
.	.	TRBJ2-7	TRBV18	CASSPRTTYEQYF	TGTGCCAGCTCACCTAGGACTACCTACGAGCAGTACTTC
.	TRBD2	TRBJ2-1	TRBV6-5	CASSKTSGSYNEQFF	TGTGCCAGCAGTAAGACTAGCGGGAGCTACAATGAGCAGTTCTTC
.	TRBD1	TRBJ2-7	TRBV25-1	CASSETGTGTTEEQYF	TGTGCCAGCAGTGAGACCGGGACAGGGACGACCGAGGAGCAGTACTTC
.	TRBD1	TRBJ1-4	TRBV6-5	CASEGQLATNEKLFF	TGTGCCAGCGAGGGACAGCTTGCAACTAATGAAAAACTGTTTTTT
.	TRBD1	TRBJ1-1	TRBV7-3	CASSLQGAGMNTEAFF	TGTGCCAGCAGCTTACAGGGGGCCGGGATGAACACTGAAGCTTTCTTT
.	TRBD1	TRBJ1-5	TRBV6-2/TRBV6-3	CASSLGQAGNQPQHF	TGTGCCAGCAGTTTGGGACAGGCAGGCAATCAGCCCCAGCATTTT
.	TRBD1	TRBJ2-3	TRBV4-1	CASSQVQGATDTQYF	TGCGCCAGCAGCCAAGTACAGGGGGCGACAGATACGCAGTATTTT
.	TRBD1	TRBJ1-2	TRBV30	CAWSADRDTIDTF	TGTGCCTGGAGTGCTGACAGGGACACAATTGACACCTTC
.	.	TRBJ2-3	TRBV15	CATSRRGREAADTQYF	TGTGCCACCAGCAGGAGGGGGCGGGAGGCTGCAGATACGCAGTATTTT
.	.	TRBJ2-7	TRBV4-1	CASSPSGASRHEQYF	TGCGCCAGCAGCCCCTCAGGGGCCTCTAGACACGAGCAGTACTTC
.	TRBD1	TRBJ1-1	TRBV28	CASRLTGVIENTEAFF	TGTGCCAGCAGATTGACAGGGGTCATCGAGAACACTGAAGCTTTCTTT
few	TRBD1	TRBJ2-1	TRBV5-6	CASRSDRVLYNEQFF	TGTGCCAGCAGATCGGACAGGGTCCTCTACAATGAGCAGTTCTTC
.	TRBD2	TRBJ2-5	TRBV28	CASSSEPSLAGVWKTQYF	TGTGCCAGCAGCTCAGAACCCTCACTAGCGGGAGTTTGGAAGACCCAGTACTTC
.	.	TRBJ1-1	TRBV10-3	CAIRSQGNENTEAFF	TGTGCCATCAGATCACAGGGTAATGAGAACACTGAAGCTTTCTTT